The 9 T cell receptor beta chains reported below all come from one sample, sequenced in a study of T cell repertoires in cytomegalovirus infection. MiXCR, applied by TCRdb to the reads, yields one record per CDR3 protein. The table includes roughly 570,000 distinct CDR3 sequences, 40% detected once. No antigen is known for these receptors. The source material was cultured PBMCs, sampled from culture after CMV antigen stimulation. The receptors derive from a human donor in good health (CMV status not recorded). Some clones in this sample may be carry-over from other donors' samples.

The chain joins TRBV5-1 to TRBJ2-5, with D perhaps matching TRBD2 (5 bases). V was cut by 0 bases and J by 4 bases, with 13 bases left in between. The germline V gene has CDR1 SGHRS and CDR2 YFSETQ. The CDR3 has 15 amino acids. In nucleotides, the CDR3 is TGCGCCAGCAGCTTGGAGGAGGAATGGGGAGAGACCCAGTACTTC. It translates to CASSLEEEWGETQYF.

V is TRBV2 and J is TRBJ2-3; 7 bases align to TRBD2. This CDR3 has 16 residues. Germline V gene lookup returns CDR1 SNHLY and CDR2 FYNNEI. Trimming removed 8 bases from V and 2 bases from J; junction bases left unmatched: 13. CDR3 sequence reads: CASAKEQRGLTDTQYF. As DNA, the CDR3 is TGTGCCAGCGCGAAGGAGCAGCGGGGTCTCACAGATACGCAGTATTTT.

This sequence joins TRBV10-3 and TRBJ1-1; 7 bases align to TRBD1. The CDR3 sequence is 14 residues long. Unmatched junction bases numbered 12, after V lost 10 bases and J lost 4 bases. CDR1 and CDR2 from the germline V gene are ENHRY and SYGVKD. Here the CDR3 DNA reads TGTGCCACCACCGCAGGGGGACGGGGCACTGAAGCTTTCTTT. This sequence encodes CATTAGGRGTEAFF.

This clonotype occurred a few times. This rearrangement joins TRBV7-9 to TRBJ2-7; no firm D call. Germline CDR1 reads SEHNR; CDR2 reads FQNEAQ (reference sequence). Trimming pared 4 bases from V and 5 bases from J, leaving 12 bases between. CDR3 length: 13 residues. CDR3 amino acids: CASSSFGVNEQYF. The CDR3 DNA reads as TGTGCCAGCAGCTCATTCGGCGTGAACGAGCAGTACTTC.

This CDR3 is CASSPTPPGYLSYEQYF. The CDR3 DNA reads TGTGCCAGCAGCCCCACGCCCCCAGGGTACCTCTCCTACGAGCAGTACTTC. The genes are TRBV28 and TRBJ2-7; D perhaps matches TRBD1 (5 bases). The germline V gene encodes CDR1 MDHEN and CDR2 SYDVKM. Trimming removed 6 bases from V and 0 bases from J, with 21 bases in between. The CDR3 is made up of 17 amino acids.

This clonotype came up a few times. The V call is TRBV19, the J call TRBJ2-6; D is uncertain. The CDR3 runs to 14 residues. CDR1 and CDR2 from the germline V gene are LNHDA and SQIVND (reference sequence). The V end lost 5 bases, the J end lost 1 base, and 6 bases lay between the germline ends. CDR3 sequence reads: CASSPESGANVLTF. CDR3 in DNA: TGTGCCAGTAGTCCTGAATCTGGGGCCAACGTCCTGACTTTC.

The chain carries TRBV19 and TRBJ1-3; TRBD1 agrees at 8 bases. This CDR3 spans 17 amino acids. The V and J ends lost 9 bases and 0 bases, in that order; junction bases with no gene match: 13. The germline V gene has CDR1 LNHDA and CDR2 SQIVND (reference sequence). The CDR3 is CASTTGTGFYSGNTIYF. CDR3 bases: TGTGCCAGCACCACCGGGACAGGATTTTACTCTGGAAACACCATATATTTT.

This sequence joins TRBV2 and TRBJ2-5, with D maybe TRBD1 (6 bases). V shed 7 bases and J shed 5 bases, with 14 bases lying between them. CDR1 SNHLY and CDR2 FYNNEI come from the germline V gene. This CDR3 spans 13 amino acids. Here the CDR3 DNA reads TGTGCCAGCACCTACAGGGCCGGGGAGACCCAGTACTTC. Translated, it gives CASTYRAGETQYF. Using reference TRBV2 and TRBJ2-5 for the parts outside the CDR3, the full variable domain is EPEVTQTPSHQVTQMGQEVILRCVPISNHLYFYWYRQILGQKVEFLVSFYNNEISEKSEIFDDQFSVERPDGSNFTLKIRSTKLEDSAMYFCASTYRAGETQYFGPGTRLLVL.

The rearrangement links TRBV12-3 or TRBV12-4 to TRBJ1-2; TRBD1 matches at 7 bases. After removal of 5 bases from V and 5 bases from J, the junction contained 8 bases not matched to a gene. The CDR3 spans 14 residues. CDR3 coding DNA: TGTGCCAGCAGTCCCCGGACAGGATCTTATGGCTACACCTTC. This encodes CASSPRTGSYGYTF.